The rows below give T cell receptor beta chains drawn from one sample of a study of neoadjuvant anti-PD-1 for oral cavity cancer. Assay used: immunoSEQ multiplex PCR; TCRdb lists only in-frame clones, some missing. This table holds about 14,000 clones, roughly 70% found once. The source material was PBMCs, sampled before nivolumab (anti-PD-1) treatment. The origin of the receptors is a person aged 40-85 years with oral cavity squamous cell carcinoma. Each CDR3 is given with its conserved first and last residue. The D gene is left open where the match is weak. Clone size is not always given. Where it is, it says once, few, many or a class for expanded clones.

cdr3_length d_call j_call v_call clone_size cdr3_nt cdr3_aa
14 - TRBJ1-1 TRBV6-1 few TGTGCCAGCACTGGACACCTACCGAACACTGAAGCTTTCTTT CASTGHLPNTEAFF
15 - TRBJ1-1 TRBV10-2 - TGCGCCAGCAGTTTCCTTCCCGGACAGAACACTGAAGCTTTCTTT CASSFLPGQNTEAFF
14 - TRBJ1-1 TRBV2 - TGTGCCAGCAGTCCACAGGGCCTAAACACTGAAGCTTTCTTT CASSPQGLNTEAFF
16 - TRBJ2-1 TRBV5-1 few TGCGCCAGCAGCTTGGCGGGGGTATACTCCTACAATGAGCAGTTCTTC CASSLAGVYSYNEQFF
16 - TRBJ2-2 TRBV7-2 few TGTGCCAGCAGCAAAGGGCCAAGAAGGAACACCGGGGAGCTGTTTTTT CASSKGPRRNTGELFF
13 - TRBJ2-1 TRBV27 - TGTGCCAGCAGTTTATCGAACTACAATGAGCAGTTCTTC CASSLSNYNEQFF
16 - TRBJ2-3 TRBV5-4 few TGTGCCAGCAGCATGGGTGGGAGGGGGAGCACAGATACGCAGTATTTT CASSMGGRGSTDTQYF
14 - TRBJ1-4 TRBV30 few TGTGCCTGGAGTTCCGGGACAACTAATGAAAAACTGTTTTTT CAWSSGTTNEKLFF
15 - TRBJ1-1 TRBV5-1 few TGCGCCAGCAGCTTGCGGGGATATGGGAACACTGAAGCTTTCTTT CASSLRGYGNTEAFF
14 - TRBJ2-5 TRBV9 - TGTGCCAGCAGCGCGAGGACGGGTGGGGAGACCCAGTACTTC CASSARTGGETQYF
16 TRBD2 TRBJ2-2 TRBV5-1 - TGCGCCAGCAGCTTCGGACTAGCGGGGGGTACCGGGGAGCTGTTTTTT CASSFGLAGGTGELFF
18 TRBD1 TRBJ1-2 TRBV5-5 - TGTGCCAGCAGCCCGACCTGGGGGAGGGGGCTAATTAACTATGGCTACACCTTC CASSPTWGRGLINYGYTF
16 - TRBJ2-1 TRBV6-6 - TGTGCCAGCTTTGCGATCCCGGCCGCGGACGAGAACGAGCAGTTCTTC CASFAIPAADENEQFF
15 - TRBJ2-5 TRBV25-1 - TGTGCCAGCAGTCTCCCGGGACCGAGGGGAGAGACCCAGTACTTC CASSLPGPRGETQYF
12 - TRBJ2-3 TRBV11-2 - TGTGCCAGCAGCCCCACCCAAGATACGCAGTATTTT CASSPTQDTQYF
16 TRBD1 TRBJ2-6 TRBV10-2 - TGCGCCAGCACCCCGGACAGGGGATCCGGGGCCAACGTCCTGACTTTC CASTPDRGSGANVLTF
13 TRBD1 TRBJ1-2 TRBV28 - TGTGCCAGCAGTACAGGGGTGGGCTCTGGCTACACCTTC CASSTGVGSGYTF
13 - TRBJ1-1 TRBV6-1 few TGTGCCAGCAAGACACTCGGAAACACTGAAGCTTTCTTT CASKTLGNTEAFF
11 - TRBJ1-2 TRBV29-1 few TGCAGCGTTGTAAAGGACTATGGCTACACCTTC CSVVKDYGYTF
15 - TRBJ1-2 TRBV4-2 - TGTGCCAGCAGCCAAGATAGGGCAGGGCTCTATGGCTACACCTTC CASSQDRAGLYGYTF
13 - TRBJ1-2 TRBV18 few TGTGCCAGCTCACCTCCGGACAGAAGGGGCTACACCTTC CASSPPDRRGYTF
17 TRBD2 TRBJ2-2 TRBV7-8 - TGTGCCAGCAGCCCTCCTGAACGACTAGCGGGGTCCGGGGAGCTGTTTTTT CASSPPERLAGSGELFF
13 - TRBJ1-1 TRBV28 - TGTGCCAGCACCCCGGACCGTTCTACTGAAGCTTTCTTT CASTPDRSTEAFF
18 TRBD1 TRBJ2-3 TRBV27 - TGTGCCAGCAGTAAACCGGGACAGTCTGTCCTTAGCACAGATACGCAGTATTTT CASSKPGQSVLSTDTQYF
16 - TRBJ2-1 TRBV19 - TGTGCCAGTAGTATAGATGGAGGGGGGCCAGGCAATGAGCAGTTCTTC CASSIDGGGPGNEQFF
14 - TRBJ1-5 TRBV7-8 few TGTGCCAGCAGCGCCGGCGCTTACAATCAGCCCCAGCATTTT CASSAGAYNQPQHF
15 TRBD2 TRBJ2-2 TRBV11-3 once TGTGCCAGCAGTCTTAGCGGGACGAACACCGGGGAGCTGTTTTTT CASSLSGTNTGELFF
16 TRBD2 TRBJ2-7 TRBV11-2 - TGTGCCAGCAGCTCCCGGGGGAGCGGGGCCTCCTACGAGCAGTACTTC CASSSRGSGASYEQYF
15 - TRBJ1-5 TRBV19 - TGTGCCAGTAGTATTTCCCCGGGGAGCAATCAGCCCCAGCATTTT CASSISPGSNQPQHF
14 TRBD1 TRBJ1-2 TRBV11-2 few TGTGCCAGCAGCTTACGGGGACAGCCGGGCTCTACGACCTTC CASSLRGQPGSTTF
14 - TRBJ2-1 TRBV6-4 - TGTGCCAGCAGTGACGCGGCGGATTACAATGAGCAGTTCTTC CASSDAADYNEQFF
14 TRBD2 TRBJ2-5 TRBV29-1 - TGCAGCGTTGGACTAGCGGGATACCCCGAGACCCAGTACTTC CSVGLAGYPETQYF
15 TRBD1 TRBJ1-2 TRBV9 - TGTGCCAGCAGCTCCACCTCTGGGACAGGTTATGGCTACACCTTC CASSSTSGTGYGYTF
15 TRBD1 TRBJ1-6 TRBV5-6 - TGTGCCAGCAGCTTGCTGGACAGGGAGAATTCACCCCTCCACTTT CASSLLDRENSPLHF
14 - TRBJ2-5 TRBV11-3 - TGTGCCAGCAGCTCCGGGGGGCCGGGAGAGACCCAGTACTTC CASSSGGPGETQYF
15 - TRBJ1-2 TRBV7-2 - TGTGCCAGCAGTCGAACGGAGGACAAGCAGTATGGCTACACCTTC CASSRTEDKQYGYTF
13 - TRBJ1-2 TRBV6-5 - TGTGCCAGCAGTGACCCCGGGACGGGTGGCTACACCTTC CASSDPGTGGYTF
12 TRBD1 TRBJ1-2 TRBV28 - TGTGCCAGCACAACAGGGGGCGCTGGCTACACCTTC CASTTGGAGYTF
14 TRBD1 TRBJ1-2 TRBV6-5 - TGTGCCAGCAGCTCCGGGACAGGGGTGTATGGCTACACCTTC CASSSGTGVYGYTF
15 - TRBJ2-2 TRBV5-6 few TGTGCCAGCAGCTCCCTCCCCGACAGCACCGGGGAGCTGTTTTTT CASSSLPDSTGELFF
15 TRBD1 TRBJ2-7 TRBV2 - TGTGCCAGCACTTCCTTGGACAGGGGTCCCTACGAGCAGTACTTC CASTSLDRGPYEQYF
17 TRBD2 TRBJ2-3 TRBV4-1 - TGCGCCAGCAGCCAAGATGGGGCGGGAGCTAACACAGATACGCAGTATTTT CASSQDGAGANTDTQYF
19 TRBD1 TRBJ2-6 TRBV6-4 once TGTGCCAGCAGTGACTCTCCGGACAGGGCCTCGGGGGGGGCCAACGTCCTGACTTTC CASSDSPDRASGGANVLTF
13 - TRBJ2-3 TRBV19 - TGTGCCAGTAGTCTCAAGGGAGGAGATACGCAGTATTTT CASSLKGGDTQYF
14 - TRBJ2-5 TRBV7-3 once TGTGCCAGCGCCCCAGGTGGCAGCCAAGAGACCCAGTACTTC CASAPGGSQETQYF
17 - TRBJ2-2 TRBV5-4 few TGTGCCAGCAGTCTGGGCTGGGCCTCTACGAACACCGGGGAGCTGTTTTTT CASSLGWASTNTGELFF
13 - TRBJ2-5 TRBV19 - TGTGCCTCCGAAGGAAGGGCTCAAGAGACCCAGTACTTC CASEGRAQETQYF